A selection of T cell receptor beta chains follows, all from one sample in a study of T cell responses to AZD1222 COVID-19 vaccine. TCRdb's copy holds only in-frame clones and misses some; the assay was immunoSEQ multiplex PCR. The data show 150,000 or so clones, about 91% seen once. The sample in question was peripheral blood, obtained on day 0 of AZD1222 vaccination. Receptors were obtained from an adult in good health. CDR3s include the opening cysteine and the closing phenylalanine or tryptophan. The D gene is left open where the match is weak. Only part of the rows carry a size: once, few, many, or a class if the clone is expanded.

cdr3_nt cdr3_aa j_call v_call cdr3_length clone_size d_call
TGTGCCAGCAGTCGGAGCTACGAGCAGTACTTC CASSRSYEQYF TRBJ2-7 TRBV28 11 . .
TGTGCCACCAATCGGGGAAGCTCCTACAATGAGCAGTTCTTC CATNRGSSYNEQFF TRBJ2-1 TRBV15 14 . .
TGTGCCAGCAGTTCCGAAGGACAAAACACCGGGGAGCTGTTTTTT CASSSEGQNTGELFF TRBJ2-2 TRBV27 15 . .
TGTGCCAGCAGTTACTCGATTGGCACCGAAACAGATACGCAGTATTTT CASSYSIGTETDTQYF TRBJ2-3 TRBV6-5 16 . .
TGTGCCTGGGGAGAGGGACTAGCGGGAGTGGGGACCCAGTACTTC CAWGEGLAGVGTQYF TRBJ2-5 TRBV30 15 . TRBD2
TGCGCCAGCAGCCAAGATTGGGGGCTAGCGGGGAGTTCTAGCACAGATACGCAGTATTTT CASSQDWGLAGSSSTDTQYF TRBJ2-3 TRBV4-3 20 . TRBD2
TGTGCCAGCAGCTTAGGCCTTGGCCCGCTGCATGAGCAGTTCTTC CASSLGLGPLHEQFF TRBJ2-1 TRBV13 15 . .
TGTGCCAGCAGCACGGACGGGGCTGCCTATGGCTACACCTTC CASSTDGAAYGYTF TRBJ1-2 TRBV9 14 . .
TGTGCCAGCAGCTTAGTTCTGAGTCTGGGGAATGAGCAGTTCTTC CASSLVLSLGNEQFF TRBJ2-1 TRBV13 15 . .
TGTGCCAGCAGTTTCAGACGGGGCGAAGAGACCCAGTACTTC CASSFRRGEETQYF TRBJ2-5 TRBV27 14 . .
TGTGCCAGCAGCCACGGACAGGGTCAAGGCTACACCTTC CASSHGQGQGYTF TRBJ1-2 TRBV3-1/TRBV3-2 13 . TRBD1
TGCGCCAGCAGCCCCGAGCCAGGGGTGCCTGAAGCTTTCTTT CASSPEPGVPEAFF TRBJ1-1 TRBV5-1 14 . .
TGCGCCAGCAGCCCCGGGTTCCCGGCCTCCATACGAGCTCCTATAATTCACCCCCTCCACTTT CASSPGFPASIRAPIIHPLHF TRBJ1-6 TRBV5-1 21 . .
TGTGCCAGCAGTTTATTGACTAGCGGGAGCCTAGCCTACGAGCAGTACTTC CASSLLTSGSLAYEQYF TRBJ2-7 TRBV28 17 . TRBD2
TGTGCCAGCAGTGAACCGGGGGGAGGGGAGGAGCAGTACTTC CASSEPGGGEEQYF TRBJ2-7 TRBV25-1 14 . TRBD2
TGTGCTAGTGGGCCGGGACTGCTCACTGAAGCTTTCTTT CASGPGLLTEAFF TRBJ1-1 TRBV12-5 13 once .
TGTGCCTGGAGTTTGAACACCGGGGAGCTGTTTTTT CAWSLNTGELFF TRBJ2-2 TRBV30 12 . .
TGCGCCAGCAGCTTGGATCGGCAGGGGGGCAATAACTATGGCTACACCTTC CASSLDRQGGNNYGYTF TRBJ1-2 TRBV5-1 17 . TRBD1